This T cell receptor (beta chain) was documented in a study of blood T cell repertoires in COVID-19. About the research overall: Sites in the United States, Italy and Spain provided acute and convalescent COVID-19 samples. PBMCs, B-cell-depleted T cells, or T cells were the source of the cDNA or gDNA that made up the material.

From germline, CDR1 is MNHNS and CDR2 SASEGT. V lost 3 bases and J lost 11, with 10 bases in between. This CDR3 is built from 11 residues. Original methodology: Reference gene primers were amplified, and this amplification served to estimate nucleated cell counts. Clones were read by immunoSEQ multiplex PCR, and TCRdb kept only the in-frame ones, dropping some. V, J and clone size are those of that table, while D and trimming were read from the DNA. This table holds about 11,000 clones, approximately 84% found once. The sequencing input was peripheral blood. The source of this sequence is a man aged 50 to 60 with active COVID-19. The chain joins TRBV6-1 to TRBJ1-1, with D possibly being TRBD1 (5 bases). For the CDR3, the DNA is TGTGCCAGCAGTGAGGACAATTTGGCTTTCTTT. This sequence encodes CASSEDNLAFF.